The 29 T cell receptor beta chains given below trace back to one sample, sequenced in a study of metastatic and nonmetastatic thyroid tumors. TCRdb recomputed clones from the PCR reads via MiXCR. Here the sample spans under 95,000 clones, about an eighth being singletons. All patients were treatment-naive before thyroid surgery. Material: blood. The receptor set was obtained from a female donor with papillary thyroid cancer or a benign thyroid nodule (not recorded which). Some clones in this sample may be carry-over from other donors' samples.

This clone has at least ten counts. This chain connects TRBV27 to TRBJ2-1; 7 bases fit TRBD2. V shed 3 bases, J shed 12 bases, and the junction held 11 bases outside the gene matches. There are 14 residues in the CDR3. Germline V gives CDR1 MNHEY, CDR2 SMNVEV (reference sequence). CDR3 nucleotide sequence: TGTGCCAGCAGTTTCGCCCGGACTAGAGCGGCGCAGTTCTTC. Protein: CASSFARTRAAQFF.

The DNA for the CDR3 is TGCAGTGTACGGGACGTCCGAATGGTCACTGAAGCTTTCTTT. Translating it yields CSVRDVRMVTEAFF. This chain uses TRBV20-1 with TRBJ1-1, with D perhaps TRBD1 (5 bases). In germline, CDR1 is DFQATT, CDR2 SNEGSKA (reference sequence). The CDR3 extends over 14 amino acids. Trimming removed 7 bases from V and 4 bases from J, with 19 bases in between.

V is TRBV28 and J is TRBJ1-5, with TRBD1 matching 8 bases. Germline V lookup: CDR1 MDHEN, CDR2 SYDVKM. The CDR3 has 15 amino acids. J lost 12 bases, V lost 3 bases, and 13 bases had no gene match. CDR3 nucleotide sequence: TGTGCCAGCAGTTTTGGACAGGGTTGGAATAAGCACCAGCATTTT. It translates to CASSFGQGWNKHQHF. Full variable domain (remainder filled in from reference TRBV28 and TRBJ1-5): DVKVTQSSRYLVKRTGEKVFLECVQDMDHENMFWYRQDPGLGLRLIYFSYDVKMKEKGDIPEGYSVSREKKERFSLILESASTNQTSMYLCASSFGQGWNKHQHFGDGTRLSIL.

This clone was seen ten or more times. The chain recombines TRBV18 with TRBJ1-6; 9 nucleotides line up with TRBD1. The junction had 4 bases not matched to a gene; V was cut back by 3 bases and J by 7 bases. Looked up from germline, CDR1 is KGHSH and CDR2 is LQKENI. This CDR3 is 15 amino acids long. In nucleotides, the CDR3 is TGTGCCAGCTCACCCCTGGGACAGGGAAATTCACCCCTCCACTTT. Amino acids: CASSPLGQGNSPLHF. Drawing the rest from reference TRBV18 and TRBJ1-6, the complete variable domain is NAGVMQNPRHLVRRRGQEARLRCSPMKGHSHVYWYRQLPEEGLKFMVYLQKENIIDESGMPKERFSAEFPKEGPSILRIQQVVRGDSAAYFCASSPLGQGNSPLHFGNGTRLTVT.

This clone was counted ten times or more. V and J are TRBV27 and TRBJ1-1; 7 bases map to TRBD1. Germline-derived CDR1 and CDR2 are MNHEY and SMNVEV (reference sequence). Germline trimming cut 5 bases from V and 5 bases from J; bases unmatched to any gene: 5. The CDR3 spans 13 residues. CDR3 bases: TGTGCCAGCAGTCAGGGGGGGCGTACTGAAGCTTTCTTT. Translated: CASSQGGRTEAFF.

The chain combines TRBV5-1 with TRBJ2-7; TRBD1 aligns across 8 bases. There are 15 residues in the CDR3. V shed 2 bases and J 1 base; nucleotides not matched to a gene: 5. In germline, CDR1 is SGHRS, CDR2 YFSETQ. The CDR3 DNA follows: TGCGCCAGCAGCTTCGGGACAGGACAATCCTACGAGCAGTACTTC. Translated, it gives CASSFGTGQSYEQYF.

In the case of this clone: Being one base from a much bigger clone, this may be a read error. This chain uses TRBV9 with TRBJ2-3, with TRBD1 matching over 8 bases. Germline assignment: CDR1 SGDLS and CDR2 YYNGEE. The junction had 10 bases not matched to a gene; V was cut back by 6 bases and J by 4 bases. CDR3 length: 15 amino acids. The CDR3 nucleotides are TGTGCCAGCATCCTGGACAGGGTTCATGCAGATACGCAGTATTTT. Translated, it gives CASILDRVHADTQYF. Supplemented by reference TRBV9 and TRBJ2-3, the full variable domain reads DSGVTQTPKHLITATGQRVTLRCSPRSGDLSVYWYQQSLDQGLQFLIQYYNGEERAKGNILERFSAQQFPDLHSELNLSSLELGDSALYFCASILDRVHADTQYFGPGTRLTVL.

The table lists this clone with many counts. Germline is not matched at one junction end, which may reflect a read error. The V gene is TRBV2, the J gene TRBJ2-7, with TRBD2 matching 13 bases. The germline V gene encodes CDR1 SNHLY and CDR2 FYNNEI. The CDR3 length is 15 residues. The CDR3 protein is CASSEALAGGWEQYF. The CDR3 nucleotides are TGTGCCAGCAGCGAAGCACTAGCGGGAGGGTGGGAGCAGTACTTC.

This clone has a handful of counts. This sequence joins TRBV29-1 and TRBJ2-1; D call uncertain. Trimming shortened V by 4 bases and J by 0 bases, and 13 bases separated the two germline ends. CDR3 length: 15 amino acids. CDR1 is SQVTM, CDR2 ANQGSEA, per germline. In DNA, the CDR3 is TGCAGCGTTGCCCGTCTAGTGAGCTCCTACAATGAGCAGTTCTTC. This codes for CSVARLVSSYNEQFF.

This clone has at least ten counts. This sequence joins TRBV7-2 and TRBJ2-1; the match to TRBD2 covers 9 bases. The CDR3 has 20 amino acids. V trimming: 3 bases; J trimming: 0 bases; junction bases outside the gene matches: 15. Germline V gene lookup returns CDR1 SGHTA and CDR2 FQGNSA. CDR3 sequence reads: CASSFRQLLAGFPSYNEQFF. CDR3 in DNA: TGTGCCAGCAGCTTTCGTCAGCTACTAGCGGGTTTCCCCTCCTACAATGAGCAGTTCTTC.

This clone was seen many times. V usage is TRBV20-1 and J usage is TRBJ2-1; TRBD2 agrees at 11 bases. Germline CDR1 and CDR2: DFQATT and SNEGSKA (reference sequence). The V and J ends lost 2 bases and 6 bases, in that order; junction bases with no gene match: 18. The CDR3 loop spans 19 amino acids. The CDR3 spells CSARPIAGGVKGGSNEQFF. As DNA, the CDR3 is TGCAGTGCTAGACCTATAGCGGGAGGGGTTAAAGGAGGAAGCAATGAGCAGTTCTTC.

The chain joins TRBV2 to TRBJ2-3; 9 nucleotides match TRBD2. The CDR3 runs to 18 residues. Germline trimming cut 2 bases from V and 4 bases from J; bases unmatched to any gene: 13. Looked up from germline, CDR1 is SNHLY and CDR2 is FYNNEI. CDR3 sequence (DNA): TGTGCCAGCAGTGAACTAGCGGGATGGCGTATAGGTGCAGATACGCAGTATTTT. Protein: CASSELAGWRIGADTQYF.

Concerning this clone: Just one base apart from a much larger clone, this may be a read error. The sample carries other DNA sequences with the same CDR3. The chain links TRBV19 to TRBJ2-5; TRBD2 matches 12 bases. Germline V gene data show CDR1 as LNHDA and CDR2 as SQIVND (reference sequence). The CDR3 is 18 residues long. CDR3 loop: CASSIYVLAGGPGETQYF. The CDR3 DNA reads TGCGCCAGTAGTATTTACGTCCTAGCGGGAGGGCCAGGGGAGACCCAGTACTTC.

This clone was found many times. This rearrangement joins TRBV6-5 to TRBJ2-1; 7 bases fit TRBD1. CDR3 length equals 14 residues. The germline V gene has CDR1 MNHEY and CDR2 SVGAGI. The J segment lost 9 bases and the V segment lost 1 base, leaving 6 bases of the junction unmatched. CDR3 in DNA: TGTGCCAGCAGTTACTTGACAGGGCGCGGTGAGCAGTTCTTC. It is translated as CASSYLTGRGEQFF.

In its sample, this clone was seen many times. This chain links TRBV6-1 with TRBJ1-3, with D uncertain. Germline V gives CDR1 MNHNS, CDR2 SASEGT. V shed 3 bases and J shed 0 bases, with 12 bases lying between them. This CDR3 region has 16 residues. The CDR3 spells CASSDTAVHSGNTIYF. The CDR3 DNA is TGTGCCAGCAGTGATACGGCGGTTCACTCTGGAAACACCATATATTTT.

This clone has just one count. A read error may be the cause here, since a much bigger clone is one base away. CDR3 nucleotide sequence: TGTGCCAGCAGCCCTTGGGACAGGGGCCAAGATACCCAGTACTTC. It specifies CASSPWDRGQDTQYF. The V and J genes are TRBV14 and TRBJ2-5; TRBD1 matches 10 bases. The CDR3 sequence is 15 residues long. In germline, CDR1 is SGHDN, CDR2 FVKESK.

In this sample, this clone turned up many times. CDR3 sequence reads: CASSPVSGSPSSYNEQFF. DNA for the CDR3: TGTGCCAGCTCACCAGTTAGCGGGAGCCCCAGCTCCTACAATGAGCAGTTCTTC. V usage is TRBV18 and J usage is TRBJ2-1; 9 positions match TRBD2. The trim removed 2 bases at V and 0 bases at J, leaving 8 bases unmatched. The germline gives CDR1 KGHSH, CDR2 LQKENI. This CDR3 is built from 18 residues.

The CDR3 DNA follows: TGCAGTGCTAGAGGCAAGAGCTCTGGAAACACCATATATTTT. Translated, it gives CSARGKSSGNTIYF. V gene TRBV20-1 combines with J gene TRBJ1-3; unclear D gene. The CDR3 totals 14 residues. Germline V CDR1 and CDR2: DFQATT, SNEGSKA (reference sequence). Trimming shortened V by 1 base and J by 0 bases, and 7 bases separated the two germline ends.

V gene TRBV13 combines with J gene TRBJ2-3; D might be TRBD2 (5 bases). Germline-derived CDR1 and CDR2 are PRHDT and FYEKMQ (reference sequence). Trimming left V 5 bases short and J 8 bases short, with 17 bases between. This CDR3 comprises 14 residues. CDR3 in amino acids: CASSPVPAGGTQYF. CDR3 DNA: TGTGCCAGCAGCCCCGTTCCGGCGGGCGGTACGCAGTATTTT.

As to this clone: Just one base apart from a much larger clone, this may be a read error. The chain couples TRBV3-1 to TRBJ2-1; 12 positions match TRBD2. This CDR3 region has 17 residues. Germline V gene sequence: CDR1 LGHDT, CDR2 YNNKEL (reference sequence). CDR3 loop: CVSSRKGLAGSYNEQFF. CDR3 bases: TGTGTCAGCAGCCGGAAAGGACTAGCGGGGTCCTACAATGAGCAGTTCTTC.

The chain uses TRBV6-1 and TRBJ2-5, with 8 bases fitting TRBD2. Germline loops: CDR1 MNHNS, CDR2 SASEGT. J lost 5 bases, V lost 6 bases, and 20 bases had no gene match. The CDR3 has 18 residues. The CDR3 sequence: CASSRTPSLSGRGETQYF. The CDR3 DNA reads TGTGCCAGCAGCCGCACCCCCTCCCTGAGCGGGAGAGGGGAGACCCAGTACTTC.

This clone was detected many times. V is TRBV27 and J is TRBJ2-1, with 7 bases matching TRBD2. The length of the CDR3 is 17 residues. Germline V lookup: CDR1 MNHEY, CDR2 SMNVEV (reference sequence). The ends lost 5 bases at V and 5 bases at J; junction bases unmatched: 15. This CDR3 reads CASSPRVWGRADNEQFF. As DNA, the CDR3 is TGTGCCAGCAGTCCCCGGGTATGGGGGAGGGCCGACAATGAGCAGTTCTTC.

This clone was counted at least ten times. Its ends do not fully match the called genes, so a read error is possible. V and J are TRBV30 and TRBJ2-7; maybe TRBD2 (6 bases). In germline, CDR1 is GTSNPN, CDR2 SVGIG (reference sequence). This CDR3 spans 13 amino acids. The CDR3 DNA sequence: TGTGCCCGGAGGGGCTTAGGAGTAGACGAGCAGTACTTC. Translated: CARRGLGVDEQYF. The complete variable domain, with remaining parts taken from reference TRBV30 and TRBJ2-7, reads SQTIHQWPATLVQPVGSPLSLECTVEGTSNPNLYWYRQAAGRGLQLLFYSVGIGQISSEVPQNLSASRPQDRQFILSSKKLLLSDSGFYLCARRGLGVDEQYFGPGTRLTVT.

Ten or more counts support this clone. The same CDR3 also results from other DNA sequences found in this sample. The chain couples TRBV19 to TRBJ2-3; no clear D. Germline V gene sequence: CDR1 LNHDA, CDR2 SQIVND (reference sequence). Trimming removed 4 bases from V and 1 base from J, with 12 bases in between. The CDR3 runs to 15 residues. In DNA form, the CDR3 reads TGTGCCAGTAGTACCCTAGGGATTGGCACAGATACGCAGTATTTT. This gives the protein CASSTLGIGTDTQYF. Full variable domain (missing parts from reference TRBV19 and TRBJ2-3): DGGITQSPKYLFRKEGQNVTLSCEQNLNHDAMYWYRQDPGQGLRLIYYSQIVNDFQKGDIAEGYSVSREKKESFPLTVTSAQKNPTAFYLCASSTLGIGTDTQYFGPGTRLTVL.

This clone was observed a handful of times. This chain connects TRBV6-2 or TRBV6-3 to TRBJ2-7; D tentatively fits TRBD1 or TRBD2 (5 bases each). Per the germline V gene, CDR1 is MNHEY and CDR2 is SVGEGT. The CDR3 totals 16 residues. The V and J ends lost 6 bases and 7 bases respectively, with 25 bases between them. The CDR3 DNA reads as TGTGCCAGCAGGACCTCTCCCCCCCCATGGGACGCGGAGCAGTACTTC. As protein: CASRTSPPPWDAEQYF.

The sample holds many counts of this clone. This chain connects TRBV7-9 to TRBJ2-2; no definite D call. V shed 5 bases and J shed 0 bases, with 1 base lying between them. Germline CDR1 reads SEHNR; CDR2 reads FQNEAQ (reference sequence). The CDR3 is 12 amino acids. This CDR3 reads CASSANTGELFF. CDR3 DNA sequence: TGTGCCAGCAGCGCGAACACCGGGGAGCTGTTTTTT.

Ten or more counts support this clone. V and J are TRBV7-8 and TRBJ2-2; 13 nucleotides match TRBD2. Germline assignment: CDR1 SGHVS and CDR2 FQNEAQ. The CDR3 loop spans 17 amino acids. V was pared by 5 bases and J by 1 base, with 4 bases of the junction left unmatched. The CDR3 DNA sequence: TGTGCCAGCAGCAAAGGGACTAGCGGGATGAACACCGGGGAGCTGTTTTTT. It specifies CASSKGTSGMNTGELFF.

The sample holds many counts of this clone. J is TRBJ2-7 and V is TRBV2; no clear D. Germline CDR1 SNHLY, CDR2 FYNNEI. This CDR3 is 12 amino acids long. V was pared by 8 bases and J by 0 bases, with 8 bases between. CDR3 amino acids: CASSGNSYEQYF. The CDR3 coding sequence is TGTGCCAGCTCAGGCAACTCCTACGAGCAGTACTTC.

CDR3 in amino acids: CASSFWAGAVTDTQYF. In nucleotides, the CDR3 is TGTGCCAGCAGTTTTTGGGCAGGGGCAGTAACAGATACGCAGTATTTT. The chain couples TRBV12-3 or TRBV12-4 to TRBJ2-3; D might be TRBD1 (6 bases). V was pared by 3 bases and J by 3 bases, with 16 bases between. The CDR3 extends over 16 amino acids.